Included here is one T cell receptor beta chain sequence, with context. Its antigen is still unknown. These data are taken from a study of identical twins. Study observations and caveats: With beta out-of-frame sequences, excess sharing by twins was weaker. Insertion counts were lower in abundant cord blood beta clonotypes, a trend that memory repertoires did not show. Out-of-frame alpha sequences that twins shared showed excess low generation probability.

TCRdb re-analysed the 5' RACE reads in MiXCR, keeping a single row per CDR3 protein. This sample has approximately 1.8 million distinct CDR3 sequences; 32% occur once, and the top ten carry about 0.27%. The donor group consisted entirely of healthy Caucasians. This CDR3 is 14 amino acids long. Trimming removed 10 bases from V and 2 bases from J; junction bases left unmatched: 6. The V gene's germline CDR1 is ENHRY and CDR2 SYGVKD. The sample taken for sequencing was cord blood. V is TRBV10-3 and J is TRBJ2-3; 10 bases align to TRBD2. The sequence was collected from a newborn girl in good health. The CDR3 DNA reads TGTGCCACCCGACTAGCGGGCATCACAGATACGCAGTATTTT. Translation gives CATRLAGITDTQYF.